These 28 T cell receptor beta chains were sequenced from one sample in a study of memory CD4+ T cells and cytomegalovirus serostatus. Single viable CD3+CD4+CD8-CD45RO+ cells were sorted as the memory CD4+ T cells. Profiling relied on immunoSEQ multiplex PCR, and the TCRdb table lists in-frame clones only, not all of them. The data show more than 45,000 clones, with roughly three quarters seen just once and 1.1% held by the top ten. Sequenced: memory CD4+ T cells from blood. These receptors were obtained from an adult in good health and CMV-seronegative.

This chain links TRBV11-3 with TRBJ2-3; D is possibly TRBD1 (5 bases). Germline V gene data show CDR1 as SGHNT and CDR2 as YENEEA. This CDR3 is built from 12 residues. V lost 4 bases, J lost 8 bases, and 10 bases lay in between. This chain's CDR3 is CASSSLGATQYF. CDR3 coding DNA: TGTGCCAGCAGCTCCCTAGGGGCTACGCAGTATTTT.

V usage is TRBV6-6 and J usage is TRBJ2-3; 7 nucleotides agree with TRBD2. This CDR3 is 16 amino acids long. Germline CDR1 is MNHNY and CDR2 is SVGAGI (reference sequence). V lost 5 bases and J lost 3; bases outside the gene matches: 11. CDR3 residues: CASSTAGEGGTDTQYF. The CDR3 DNA sequence: TGTGCCAGCAGTACCGCTGGGGAGGGCGGGACAGATACGCAGTATTTT.

This chain joins TRBV7-9 and TRBJ2-7; no reliable D call. With 2 bases removed from V and 4 bases from J, the gap between germline ends came to 6 bases. Germline V gene lookup returns CDR1 SEHNR and CDR2 FQNEAQ (reference sequence). The CDR3 totals 12 residues. The CDR3 DNA reads TGTGCCAGCAGCTTAACCGGGTACGAGCAGTACTTC. Translated: CASSLTGYEQYF.

This clone was counted once. This chain uses TRBV2 with TRBJ2-1, with D maybe TRBD1 (6 bases). CDR3 length: 16 residues. Trimming stripped 0 bases from V and 7 bases from J, with 16 bases between. Germline lookup yields CDR1 SNHLY and CDR2 FYNNEI. CDR3 in DNA: TGTGCCAGCAGTGAAGCCCGGACAGCTTTGGGGAATGAGCAGTTCTTC. This codes for CASSEARTALGNEQFF.

The table lists this clone with a few counts. This chain uses TRBV30 with TRBJ1-3; 7 positions match TRBD1. The CDR3 totals 13 residues. Germline CDR1 and CDR2: GTSNPN and SVGIG (reference sequence). The CDR3 region has the DNA TGTGCGCAGGGGGTGGACGGCGGAAACACCATATATTTT. Translating it yields CAQGVDGGNTIYF. The full variable domain, rest sourced from reference TRBV30 and TRBJ1-3, is SQTIHQWPATLVQPVGSPLSLECTVEGTSNPNLYWYRQAAGRGLQLLFYSVGIGQISSEVPQNLSASRPQDRQFILSSKKLLLSDSGFYLCAQGVDGGNTIYFGEGSWLTVV.

The chain couples TRBV5-1 to TRBJ2-2; possibly TRBD2 for D (6 bases). Germline-derived CDR1 and CDR2 are SGHRS and YFSETQ. This CDR3 has 16 residues. The V gene lost 4 bases and the J gene lost 1 base, with 14 bases spanning the gap. CDR3 in DNA: TGCGCCAGCAGCGCTCCCGGGACTGAGAACACCGGGGAGCTGTTTTTT. The encoded protein is CASSAPGTENTGELFF.

V is TRBV7-2 and J is TRBJ2-1; either TRBD1 or TRBD2 may fit D (5 bases each). This CDR3 is built from 16 residues. Per germline, CDR1 SGHTA and CDR2 FQGNSA. With 3 bases removed from V and 10 bases from J, the gap between germline ends came to 22 bases. The CDR3 sequence: CASSFDSFTGRVEQFF. As DNA, the CDR3 is TGTGCCAGCAGCTTCGATTCGTTCACGGGACGGGTCGAGCAGTTCTTC.

J is TRBJ2-1 and V is TRBV11-1; maybe TRBD2 (6 bases). V dropped 2 bases and J dropped 3 bases, with 11 bases sitting between them. The CDR3 is made up of 15 amino acids. CDR1 and CDR2 (germline): SGHAT, FQDESV (reference sequence). Here the CDR3 reads CASSLTGRVYNEQFF. CDR3 DNA: TGTGCCAGCAGCTTAACCGGGAGAGTCTACAATGAGCAGTTCTTC. Looking up the rest from reference TRBV11-1 and TRBJ2-1 gives the full variable domain: EAEVAQSPRYKITEKSQAVAFWCDPISGHATLYWYRQILGQGPELLVQFQDESVVDDSQLPKDRFSAERLKGVDSTLKIQPAELGDSAMYLCASSLTGRVYNEQFFGPGTRLTVL.

There are a few counts of this clone. CDR3 bases: TGTGCCAGCAGCCGTAGGATGAACACTGAAGCTTTCTTT. It codes for CASSRRMNTEAFF. The chain has TRBV14 and TRBJ1-1; D not certain. This CDR3 comprises 13 residues. Trimming took 4 bases from V and 0 from J, leaving 6 bases between them. The germline V gene has CDR1 SGHDN and CDR2 FVKESK.

The chain is built from TRBV5-1 and TRBJ2-3, with 8 nucleotides matching TRBD1. From germline, CDR1 is SGHRS and CDR2 YFSETQ. The CDR3 contains 17 residues. V shed 7 bases, J shed 5 bases, and the junction held 18 bases outside the gene matches. DNA of the CDR3: TGCGCCAGCCAATTACAACCCCAGGGGGCGACGGGAGATACGCAGTATTTT. It yields the protein CASQLQPQGATGDTQYF.

The chain joins TRBV27 to TRBJ2-5, with D possibly TRBD1 on 6 matching bases. The germline V gene encodes CDR1 MNHEY and CDR2 SMNVEV (reference sequence). Trimming removed 6 bases from V and 5 bases from J, with 19 bases in between. The CDR3 consists of 15 residues. CDR3 amino acids: CASSSYREHGETQYF. In DNA form, the CDR3 reads TGTGCCAGCAGCTCCTACAGGGAGCACGGGGAGACCCAGTACTTC.

V gene TRBV19 combines with J gene TRBJ1-2, with D possibly being TRBD1 (6 bases). Germline V gives CDR1 LNHDA, CDR2 SQIVND (reference sequence). CDR3 size: 15 residues. V lost 5 bases, J lost 8 bases, and 21 bases lay in between. The CDR3 is CASSGTRGHQGGYTF. DNA of the CDR3: TGTGCCAGTAGTGGTACCCGGGGACACCAGGGAGGCTACACCTTC. The full variable domain, its missing parts supplied by reference TRBV19 and TRBJ1-2, is DGGITQSPKYLFRKEGQNVTLSCEQNLNHDAMYWYRQDPGQGLRLIYYSQIVNDFQKGDIAEGYSVSREKKESFPLTVTSAQKNPTAFYLCASSGTRGHQGGYTFGSGTRLTVV.

The V and J genes are TRBV20-1 and TRBJ2-5, with a possible D match to TRBD1 (6 bases). Trimming removed 5 bases from V and 7 bases from J, with 8 bases in between. The CDR3 is made up of 10 amino acids. Looked up from germline, CDR1 is DFQATT and CDR2 is SNEGSKA (reference sequence). CDR3 residues: CSALGGTQYF. The CDR3 DNA sequence: TGCAGTGCTTTAGGGGGGACCCAGTACTTC.

The rearrangement links TRBV28 to TRBJ2-7, with 9 positions matching TRBD1. With V trimmed by 6 bases and J by 7 bases, 10 bases remained unmatched. Germline V gene lookup returns CDR1 MDHEN and CDR2 SYDVKM. This CDR3 is built from 14 residues. The CDR3 here is CASSYSGQGGEQYF. For the CDR3, the DNA is TGTGCCAGCAGCTACTCGGGACAGGGAGGAGAGCAGTACTTC.

The chain is built from TRBV14 and TRBJ1-2; 9 positions agree with TRBD1. The CDR3 has 14 residues. Germline lookup yields CDR1 SGHDN and CDR2 FVKESK. Trimming took 4 bases from V and 6 from J; bases not matched to a gene: 6. CDR3 sequence reads: CASSPPDRGHGYTF. CDR3 DNA: TGTGCCAGCAGCCCGCCGGACAGGGGACATGGCTACACCTTC.

The chain carries TRBV4-3 and TRBJ1-1; TRBD1 matches at 7 bases. Unmatched junction bases numbered 4, after V lost 2 bases and J lost 1 base. The CDR3 spans 15 residues. The germline V gene encodes CDR1 LGHNA and CDR2 YSLEER. The CDR3 protein is CASSQPGQQNTEAFF. CDR3 coding DNA: TGCGCCAGCAGCCAACCGGGACAGCAGAACACTGAAGCTTTCTTT.

The J gene is TRBJ1-1, the V gene TRBV11-2, with D unclear. CDR1 is SGHAT and CDR2 is FQNNGV in the germline V gene. The CDR3 sequence is 11 residues long. The V and J ends lost 6 bases and 7 bases respectively, with 9 bases between them. Here the CDR3 reads CASSVYSEAFF. The CDR3 DNA reads TGTGCCAGCAGTGTTTACAGTGAAGCTTTCTTT. The whole variable domain, filled in from reference TRBV11-2 and TRBJ1-1, reads EAGVAQSPRYKIIEKRQSVAFWCNPISGHATLYWYQQILGQGPKLLIQFQNNGVVDDSQLPKDRFSAERLKGVDSTLKIQPAKLEDSAVYLCASSVYSEAFFGQGTRLTVV.

The chain couples TRBV7-2 to TRBJ1-5; 10 bases map to TRBD1. Germline values: CDR1 SGHTA, CDR2 FQGNSA. CDR3 length: 15 amino acids. V lost 1 base and J lost 5; bases outside the gene matches: 2. The DNA of the CDR3 is TGTGCCAGCAGCTTAGTGGACAGGGGGGATCAGCCCCAGCATTTT. The encoded protein is CASSLVDRGDQPQHF. The whole variable domain, filled in from reference TRBV7-2 and TRBJ1-5, reads GAGVSQSPSNKVTEKGKDVELRCDPISGHTALYWYRQSLGQGLEFLIYFQGNSAPDKSGLPSDRFSAERTGGSVSTLTIQRTQQEDSAVYLCASSLVDRGDQPQHFGDGTRLSIL.

The rearrangement uses TRBV6-1 and TRBJ2-1; the match to TRBD2 covers 8 bases. The ends lost 6 bases at V and 6 bases at J; junction bases unmatched: 10. CDR3 size: 15 residues. Germline CDR1 MNHNS, CDR2 SASEGT. CDR3 coding DNA: TGTGCCAGCAGACGCGGTGGGAGCGGGAGCAATGAGCAGTTCTTC. This translates into CASRRGGSGSNEQFF.

V usage is TRBV5-1 and J usage is TRBJ1-3; D not resolved. Deletions cut 5 bases from V and 4 bases from J, with 4 bases between. The CDR3 has 11 amino acids. In germline, CDR1 is SGHRS, CDR2 YFSETQ. This CDR3 is CASRTGNTIYF. As DNA, the CDR3 is TGCGCCAGCAGGACGGGAAACACCATATATTTT.

The V call is TRBV7-2, the J call TRBJ1-5, with TRBD1 matching 7 bases. CDR3 length: 17 residues. Germline trimming cut 1 base from V and 3 bases from J; bases unmatched to any gene: 9. Germline V gene data show CDR1 as SGHTA and CDR2 as FQGNSA. CDR3 nucleotides: TGTGCCAGCAGCTTAGAGGCCAGGGGGGTTGTCAATCAGCCCCAGCATTTT. It is translated as CASSLEARGVVNQPQHF.

As regards this clone: Other DNA sequences in this specimen translate into the identical CDR3. The chain links TRBV19 to TRBJ2-5; D is unclear. CDR3 length: 13 amino acids. The V gene's germline CDR1 is LNHDA and CDR2 SQIVND (reference sequence). V was clipped by 1 base and J by 5 bases, with 8 bases between them. CDR3 in DNA: TGTGCCAGTAGTATAGGCAGCCAGGAGACCCAGTACTTC. It encodes CASSIGSQETQYF.

This chain connects TRBV28 to TRBJ2-3; 7 bases fit TRBD1. Germline CDR1 and CDR2: MDHEN and SYDVKM. V shed 7 bases and J 3 bases; nucleotides not matched to a gene: 4. The CDR3 totals 13 residues. The CDR3 DNA follows: TGTGCCAGCAAATTACAGGGGACAGATACGCAGTATTTT. It encodes CASKLQGTDTQYF.

This clone was observed a few times. The J gene is TRBJ1-1, the V gene TRBV2; no firm D call. CDR1 is SNHLY and CDR2 is FYNNEI in the germline V gene. CDR3 length: 11 amino acids. Trimming shortened V by 3 bases and J by 2 bases, and 1 base separated the two germline ends. The CDR3 here is CASSDNTEAFF. CDR3 coding DNA: TGTGCCAGCAGTGACAACACTGAAGCTTTCTTT.

A few counts support this clone. The chain carries TRBV5-6 and TRBJ1-2; D remains unclear. Germline CDR1 and CDR2: SGHDT and YYEEEE. V dropped 2 bases and J dropped 8 bases, with 19 bases sitting between them. This CDR3 has 15 residues. In DNA form, the CDR3 reads TGTGCCAGCAGCTTAAACCGGGAGAGGGTGGGAGGCTACACCTTC. Its protein product is CASSLNRERVGGYTF.

CDR3 region: CASSHTTGYGANVLTF. In DNA, the CDR3 is TGCGCCAGCAGCCATACTACAGGGTATGGGGCCAACGTCCTGACTTTC. The chain couples TRBV4-1 to TRBJ2-6, with D perhaps matching TRBD1 (6 bases). Trimming cost V 3 bases and J 3 bases, with 12 bases left between them. CDR3 length: 16 amino acids. CDR1 and CDR2 (germline): MGHRA, YSYEKL.

V is TRBV7-2 and J is TRBJ2-7, with TRBD2 matching over 9 bases. The germline V gene encodes CDR1 SGHTA and CDR2 FQGNSA. Unmatched junction bases numbered 10, after V lost 3 bases and J lost 7 bases. The CDR3 loop spans 15 amino acids. CDR3 region: CASSLGREGLGEQYF. CDR3 nucleotide sequence: TGTGCCAGCAGCTTGGGGCGGGAGGGCCTTGGGGAGCAGTACTTC.

This chain uses TRBV28 with TRBJ1-5, with a weak D call TRBD1 (6 bases). V lost 5 bases and J lost 0, with 8 bases in between. The CDR3 length is 14 residues. In germline, CDR1 is MDHEN, CDR2 SYDVKM. The CDR3 sequence is CASSRGGSNQPQHF. In nucleotides, the CDR3 is TGTGCCAGCAGTAGAGGGGGTAGCAATCAGCCCCAGCATTTT.